The present entry profiles one T cell receptor beta chain with its context. Its antigen is unknown. The data were taken from a study of monozygotic twins with cystic fibrosis. General study results and limits: Clonality was generally low (median about 0.0095), higher in the most severe patients.

Assay: immunoSEQ multiplex PCR; the TCRdb copy retains only in-frame clones and omits some. This table has approximately 34,000 clones, 84% appearing once. J lost 2 bases, V lost 7 bases, and 3 bases had no gene match. Germline V lookup: CDR1 SNHLY, CDR2 FYNNEI. CDR3 size: 13 residues. The chain is built from TRBV2 and TRBJ2-5; 8 nucleotides align to TRBD2. The sample consisted of blood. The TCR originated in a girl aged 2 to 9 with cystic fibrosis. CDR3 in DNA: TGTGCCAGCACCGGGACTAGACAAGAGACCCAGTACTTC. Translated, it gives CASTGTRQETQYF.